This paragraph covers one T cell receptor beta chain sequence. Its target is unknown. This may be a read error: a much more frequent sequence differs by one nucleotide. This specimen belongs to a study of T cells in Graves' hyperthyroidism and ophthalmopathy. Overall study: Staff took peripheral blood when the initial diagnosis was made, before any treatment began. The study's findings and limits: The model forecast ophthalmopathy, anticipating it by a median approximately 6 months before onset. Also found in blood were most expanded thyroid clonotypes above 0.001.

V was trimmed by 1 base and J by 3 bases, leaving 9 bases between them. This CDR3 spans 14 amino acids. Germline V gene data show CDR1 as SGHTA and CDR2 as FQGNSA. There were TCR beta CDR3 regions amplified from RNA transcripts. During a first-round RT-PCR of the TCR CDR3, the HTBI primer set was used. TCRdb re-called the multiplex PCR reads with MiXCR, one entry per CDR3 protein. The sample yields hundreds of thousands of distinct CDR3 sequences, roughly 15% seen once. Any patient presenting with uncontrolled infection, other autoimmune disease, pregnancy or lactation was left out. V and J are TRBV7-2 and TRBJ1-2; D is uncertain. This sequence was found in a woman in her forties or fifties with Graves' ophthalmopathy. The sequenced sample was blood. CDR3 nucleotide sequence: TGTGCCAGCAGCTTAGAAGGGAAGGACTATGGCTACACCTTC. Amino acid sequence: CASSLEGKDYGYTF.